The 20 T cell receptor beta chains presented below share a single source sample, sequenced in a study of T cell repertoires in cytomegalovirus infection. TCRdb ran MiXCR on the reads and lists one entry per CDR3 protein. Among 700,000 to 950,000 distinct CDR3 sequences listed, about 30% were seen once. These receptors' targets are unknown. The source was cultured CD8+ T cells from PBMCs, collected from culture after CMV antigen stimulation. The receptor set was obtained from a human donor in good health (CMV status not recorded). Some clones in this sample may be carry-over from other donors' samples.

The CDR3 DNA follows: TGCAGTGCTAGAGTGGGTGGCTACACCTTC. It yields the protein CSARVGGYTF. J is TRBJ1-2 and V is TRBV20-1, with unresolved D. The CDR3 contains 10 residues. Germline V CDR1 and CDR2: DFQATT, SNEGSKA (reference sequence). Between the trimmed V and J ends, which lost 1 base and 7 bases, there was a span of 4 bases.

The genes are TRBV5-6 and TRBJ1-2, with D tentatively TRBD1 (6 bases). Trimming pared 4 bases from V and 1 base from J, leaving 14 bases between. The CDR3 sequence is 15 residues long. Germline V gene sequence: CDR1 SGHDT, CDR2 YYEEEE. As DNA, the CDR3 is TGTGCCAGCAGCAGCAACAGGGATCATAACTATGGCTACACCTTC. This codes for CASSSNRDHNYGYTF.

The V and J genes are TRBV20-1 and TRBJ2-7, with 10 bases lining up with TRBD1. With 2 bases clipped from V and 3 bases from J, the junction kept 7 bases outside the gene matches. Germline assignment: CDR1 DFQATT and CDR2 SNEGSKA (reference sequence). The CDR3 spans 15 residues. The CDR3 sequence is CSARMGTGDFYEQYF. CDR3 in DNA: TGCAGTGCTAGAATGGGGACAGGGGACTTCTACGAGCAGTACTTC.

This clonotype was counted between two and nine times. The chain has TRBV15 and TRBJ1-2, with D hard to call. This CDR3 spans 14 amino acids. Germline V CDR1 and CDR2: LNHNV, YYDKDF (reference sequence). V lost 4 bases, J lost 3 bases, and 12 bases lay in between. The DNA of the CDR3 is TGTGCCACCAGCACCGACTTCGATTACTATGGCTACACCTTC. It encodes CATSTDFDYYGYTF.

The chain uses TRBV6-6 and TRBJ2-5; unclear D gene. V shed 2 bases and J shed 0 bases, with 4 bases lying between them. The germline V gene encodes CDR1 MNHNY and CDR2 SVGAGI (reference sequence). This CDR3 is 13 amino acids long. This chain's CDR3 is CASSYEYQETQYF. CDR3 coding DNA: TGTGCCAGCAGTTACGAGTACCAAGAGACCCAGTACTTC.

This clonotype has only a few counts. The chain links TRBV4-2 to TRBJ1-4; D ambiguous. CDR1 and CDR2 (germline): LGHNA, YNFKEQ. V was shortened by 2 bases and J by 3 bases, with 16 bases between the two germline ends. This CDR3 region has 17 residues. CDR3 sequence reads: CASSQKLAGAANEKLFF. The CDR3 bases are TGTGCCAGCAGCCAAAAGCTAGCGGGCGCTGCTAATGAAAAACTGTTTTTT.

This clonotype was counted a few times. The genes are TRBV4-1 and TRBJ1-6; TRBD1 matches 7 bases. CDR1 and CDR2 (germline): MGHRA, YSYEKL. The CDR3 has 15 residues. The V and J ends lost 1 base and 10 bases, in that order; junction bases with no gene match: 7. The CDR3 spells CASSQAGTELSPLHF. The CDR3 coding sequence is TGCGCCAGCAGCCAAGCCGGGACAGAGCTATCACCCCTCCACTTT.

This chain uses TRBV19 with TRBJ1-1; possible D gene TRBD1, 6 bases. The CDR3 spans 15 residues. Looked up from germline, CDR1 is LNHDA and CDR2 is SQIVND (reference sequence). V gave up 8 bases and J gave up 2 bases, with 18 bases separating them. In nucleotides, the CDR3 is TGTGCCAGTCGAGCGCACAGGGAACCTAACACTGAAGCTTTCTTT. It yields the protein CASRAHREPNTEAFF.

The table lists this clonotype with many counts. The chain combines TRBV7-6 with TRBJ2-3; no clear D gene. CDR3 length: 14 residues. Trimming removed 0 bases at V and 2 bases at J, with 6 bases between. Germline V gene sequence: CDR1 SGHVS, CDR2 FNYEAQ. CDR3 DNA sequence: TGTGCCAGCAGCTTAGCAGGGTCCACAGATACGCAGTATTTT. Translating gives CASSLAGSTDTQYF.

This clonotype was seen ten or more times. The genes are TRBV7-2 and TRBJ1-5; TRBD1 is a possible D gene (5 bases). Germline V gene lookup returns CDR1 SGHTA and CDR2 FQGNSA. Trimming removed 6 bases from V and 5 bases from J, with 17 bases in between. CDR3 length: 15 amino acids. CDR3 loop: CASRARGVGHQPQHF. The CDR3 DNA sequence: TGTGCCAGCAGGGCCCGAGGGGTGGGGCATCAGCCCCAGCATTTT. The full variable domain, its missing parts supplied by reference TRBV7-2 and TRBJ1-5, is GAGVSQSPSNKVTEKGKDVELRCDPISGHTALYWYRQSLGQGLEFLIYFQGNSAPDKSGLPSDRFSAERTGGSVSTLTIQRTQQEDSAVYLCASRARGVGHQPQHFGDGTRLSIL.

This chain links TRBV3-1 with TRBJ1-5, with 10 bases that match TRBD1. The V segment lost 2 bases and the J segment 3 bases; nucleotides outside the gene matches: 4. The germline gives CDR1 LGHDT, CDR2 YNNKEL (reference sequence). The CDR3 is 16 amino acids. CDR3 bases: TGTGCCAGCAGCCAATCGGGACAGGGGTCCAATCAGCCCCAGCATTTT. The encoded protein is CASSQSGQGSNQPQHF.

The chain recombines TRBV4-1 with TRBJ2-7; tentatively, D is TRBD2 (5 bases). CDR3 length equals 16 residues. The V end was cut by 4 bases, the J end by 5 bases, with 21 bases between. Germline assignment: CDR1 MGHRA and CDR2 YSYEKL. The CDR3: CASSRLEGSLLHEQYF. The CDR3 DNA reads as TGCGCCAGCAGCCGTTTGGAAGGGAGTCTTCTCCACGAGCAGTACTTC.

The chain uses TRBV4-1 and TRBJ2-3; D may be TRBD1 (5 bases). Trimming shortened V by 5 bases and J by 2 bases, and 17 bases separated the two germline ends. The CDR3 runs 16 residues. Germline CDR1 MGHRA, CDR2 YSYEKL. CDR3 in amino acids: CASSVVGAPNTDTQYF. In DNA form, the CDR3 reads TGCGCCAGCAGCGTGGTTGGGGCCCCGAACACAGATACGCAGTATTTT.

This clonotype appeared a few times. This sequence joins TRBV29-1 and TRBJ1-2; D is possibly TRBD1 (6 bases). V was pared by 6 bases and J by 7 bases, with 15 bases between. This CDR3 is built from 12 residues. Germline CDR1 SQVTM, CDR2 ANQGSEA. CDR3: CSVSRGESGYTF. The CDR3 DNA reads as TGCAGCGTATCCAGGGGAGAGAGTGGCTACACCTTC.

On this clonotype: At one end the junction does not follow the germline gene, possibly because of a read error. This sequence joins TRBV11-1 and TRBJ2-1, with 8 positions matching TRBD2. CDR3 size: 17 residues. Germline V gene sequence: CDR1 SGHAT, CDR2 FQDESV (reference sequence). The CDR3 nucleotides read TGTGCCAACAGCCCGGCTCCTGTTAGCGGGGCCTACAATGAGCAGTTCTTC. Amino acids: CANSPAPVSGAYNEQFF.

This CDR3 reads CASTSLRTAYGYTF. The DNA of the CDR3 is TGTGCCAGCACTAGCCTTCGGACAGCGTATGGCTACACCTTC. The chain is built from TRBV6-2 or TRBV6-3 and TRBJ1-2; possible D gene TRBD1, 6 bases. V dropped 7 bases and J dropped 5 bases, with 17 bases sitting between them. The germline V gene has CDR1 MNHEY and CDR2 SVGEGT. The CDR3 spans 14 residues.

The chain combines TRBV7-3 with TRBJ1-3; D unclear. The CDR3 runs to 14 residues. Germline V CDR1 and CDR2: SGHTA, FQGTGA. Trimming took 3 bases from V and 0 from J, leaving 6 bases between them. CDR3 residues: CASSFGPSGNTIYF. DNA for the CDR3: TGTGCCAGCAGCTTCGGACCCTCTGGAAACACCATATATTTT.

This clonotype was seen repeatedly, ten times or more. The J gene is TRBJ1-3, the V gene TRBV12-3 or TRBV12-4, with D possibly being TRBD1 (5 bases). This CDR3 comprises 14 residues. Trimming shortened V by 4 bases and J by 4 bases, and 11 bases separated the two germline ends. The CDR3 protein is CASSSGVYGNTIYF. The CDR3 DNA reads TGTGCCAGCAGTTCGGGGGTCTACGGAAACACCATATATTTT.

This clonotype was counted between two and nine times. This rearrangement joins TRBV12-3 or TRBV12-4 to TRBJ2-2; the D gene is possibly TRBD1 (7 bases). The length of the CDR3 is 14 residues. V lost 5 bases to trimming and J lost 6 bases, with 13 bases between them. The CDR3 bases are TGTGCCAGCAGTATCACAGGGGAGGCCGGGGAGCTGTTTTTT. It yields the protein CASSITGEAGELFF.

The chain combines TRBV7-3 with TRBJ2-1; maybe TRBD1 (5 bases). The germline CDR1 and CDR2 sequences are SGHTA and FQGTGA. This CDR3 region has 12 residues. V lost 5 bases and J 10 bases, leaving 12 bases between the germline ends. The CDR3 DNA reads TGTGCCAGCAGCGCCGCAGGGTTAGAGCAGTTCTTC. Protein: CASSAAGLEQFF.